The 22 T cell receptor beta chains listed next were all sequenced from one sample in a study of blood T cell repertoires in COVID-19. Some clones are missing from TCRdb's copy, which holds only in-frame ones; the method was immunoSEQ multiplex PCR. The sample includes 70,000 or so clones, about 87% of them seen just once. Material for sequencing was peripheral blood. These receptor sequences come from a woman between 45 and 65 years old with acute or convalescent COVID-19.

This chain connects TRBV14 to TRBJ1-4, with 9 nucleotides matching TRBD1. J gave up 0 bases and V 1 base, and 12 bases lay outside the gene matches. This CDR3 is built from 20 residues. The germline V gene encodes CDR1 SGHDN and CDR2 FVKESK. The CDR3 coding sequence is TGTGCCAGCAGCCAAGTGTTCGGGACAGGGACTCACGCAACTAATGAAAAACTGTTTTTT. The encoded protein is CASSQVFGTGTHATNEKLFF.

V and J are TRBV5-5 and TRBJ2-7; a weak D match, TRBD1 (5 bases). The CDR3 spans 15 residues. The V gene's germline CDR1 is SGHKS and CDR2 YYEKEE (reference sequence). Trimming stripped 0 bases from V and 5 bases from J, with 15 bases between. This CDR3 is CASSLVWSRANEQYF. CDR3 DNA: TGTGCCAGCAGCTTGGTCTGGTCCAGGGCTAACGAGCAGTACTTC.

This rearrangement joins TRBV6-6 to TRBJ1-6; TRBD1 agrees at 8 bases. With V trimmed by 6 bases and J by 10 bases, 8 bases remained unmatched. Germline V gives CDR1 MNHNY, CDR2 SVGAGI (reference sequence). This CDR3 is built from 14 residues. This chain's CDR3 is CASRIQGVASPLHF. CDR3 sequence (DNA): TGTGCCAGCAGGATACAGGGGGTTGCCTCACCCCTCCACTTT.

This rearrangement joins TRBV5-1 to TRBJ2-3; 10 bases are shared with TRBD2. The ends lost 3 bases at V and 2 bases at J; junction bases unmatched: 3. The CDR3 contains 15 residues. CDR1 is SGHRS, CDR2 YFSETQ, per germline. This chain's CDR3 is CASSSSGGPTDTQYF. The CDR3 DNA sequence: TGCGCCAGCAGCTCTAGCGGGGGACCCACAGATACGCAGTATTTT.

J is TRBJ2-1 and V is TRBV10-3; 7 positions match TRBD1. Germline loops: CDR1 ENHRY, CDR2 SYGVKD. The V gene end was trimmed by 8 bases and the J gene end by 5 bases; junction bases not matched to a gene: 6. The CDR3 has 13 amino acids. The CDR3 DNA reads as TGTGCCATCTCAGGACAGGAAAACAATGAGCAGTTCTTC. Protein sequence: CAISGQENNEQFF.

The rearrangement links TRBV7-3 to TRBJ2-7; 12 nucleotides match TRBD1. The CDR3 is made up of 16 amino acids. The germline V gene encodes CDR1 SGHTA and CDR2 FQGTGA. The V and J ends lost 1 base and 7 bases, in that order; junction bases with no gene match: 8. In DNA, the CDR3 is TGTGCCAGCAGCTTAAACCCGGGACAGGGGGCCGGGGAGCAGTACTTC. Amino acids: CASSLNPGQGAGEQYF.

The CDR3 reads CAIRTGSNYGYTF. For the CDR3, the DNA is TGTGCCATCAGAACAGGGTCCAACTATGGCTACACCTTC. The genes are TRBV10-3 and TRBJ1-2; possibly TRBD1 for D (6 bases). In germline, CDR1 is ENHRY, CDR2 SYGVKD. The germline V and J ends were trimmed by 6 bases and 2 bases, with 10 bases remaining between them. CDR3 length: 13 amino acids.

The chain links TRBV9 to TRBJ1-4, with a weak D call TRBD1 (5 bases). The CDR3 runs to 16 residues. CDR1 is SGDLS, CDR2 YYNGEE, per germline. Trimming took 4 bases from V and 0 from J, leaving 13 bases between them. This CDR3 is CASSIGGIATNEKLFF. The DNA for the CDR3 is TGTGCCAGCAGCATCGGGGGGATTGCAACTAATGAAAAACTGTTTTTT.

A note on this clone: Mismatch with germline at one junction end may stem from a read error. The genes are TRBV7-7 and TRBJ2-1; 9 bases align to TRBD1. Per germline, CDR1 SSHAT and CDR2 FNYEAQ (reference sequence). The CDR3 extends over 15 amino acids. The CDR3 loop reads CASSVDRGFFNEQFF. CDR3 in DNA: TGTGCTAGCAGCGTCGACAGGGGGTTTTTCAATGAGCAGTTCTTC.

The chain couples TRBV5-1 to TRBJ2-7, with 9 nucleotides matching TRBD1. This CDR3 region has 14 residues. The germline V gene has CDR1 SGHRS and CDR2 YFSETQ. The junction had 5 bases not matched to a gene; V was cut back by 2 bases and J by 5 bases. CDR3 sequence: CASSLGTGTNEQYF. Here the CDR3 DNA reads TGCGCCAGCAGCTTAGGGACAGGGACTAACGAGCAGTACTTC. The full variable domain, in which reference TRBV5-1 and TRBJ2-7 provide the parts outside the CDR3, is KAGVTQTPRYLIKTRGQQVTLSCSPISGHRSVSWYQQTPGQGLQFLFEYFSETQRNKGNFPGRFSGRQFSNSRSEMNVSTLELGDSALYLCASSLGTGTNEQYFGPGTRLTVT.

This clone was seen only a few times. Sequence at one end of the junction differs from germline and may be a read error. The chain combines TRBV6-6 with TRBJ1-1; D call uncertain. Germline loops: CDR1 MNHNY, CDR2 SVGAGI (reference sequence). The CDR3 is made up of 13 amino acids. The CDR3 DNA reads as TGTGCCAGCAGTTATAGACCGAACAGTGAAGCTTTCTTT. Amino acids: CASSYRPNSEAFF.

This chain uses TRBV5-1 with TRBJ1-4; the match to TRBD1 covers 7 bases. The germline V gene has CDR1 SGHRS and CDR2 YFSETQ. The ends lost 2 bases at V and 7 bases at J; junction bases unmatched: 5. The CDR3 is 14 amino acids. CDR3 sequence (DNA): TGCGCCAGCAGCTTCACAGGGGCGAGTGAAAAACTGTTTTTT. This translates into CASSFTGASEKLFF.

The genes are TRBV7-9 and TRBJ1-2, with a possible D match to TRBD1 (5 bases). Trimming shortened V by 5 bases and J by 8 bases, and 12 bases separated the two germline ends. CDR3 length: 12 residues. The germline V gene has CDR1 SEHNR and CDR2 FQNEAQ (reference sequence). The CDR3 protein is CASSLQGVGYTF. As DNA, the CDR3 is TGTGCCAGCAGCCTTCAGGGTGTGGGCTACACCTTC.

This sequence joins TRBV7-2 and TRBJ2-7, with a tentative D call TRBD2 (5 bases). V lost 2 bases and J 3 bases, leaving 8 bases between the germline ends. This CDR3 spans 13 amino acids. Per the germline V gene, CDR1 is SGHTA and CDR2 is FQGNSA. In DNA, the CDR3 is TGTGCCAGCAGCTTATTCCGGGGCTACGAGCAGTACTTC. Amino acids: CASSLFRGYEQYF.

This sequence joins TRBV19 and TRBJ1-5; 7 nucleotides align to TRBD1. Germline-derived CDR1 and CDR2 are LNHDA and SQIVND (reference sequence). This CDR3 is built from 15 residues. V was pared by 3 bases and J by 5 bases, with 7 bases of the junction left unmatched. The CDR3 DNA reads as TGTGCCAGTAGTATGGGGGGACAGTGGCATCAGCCCCAGCATTTT. Protein product: CASSMGGQWHQPQHF.

The rearrangement uses TRBV19 and TRBJ2-7, with a possible D match to TRBD1 (5 bases). The germline V and J ends were trimmed by 6 bases and 5 bases, with 14 bases remaining between them. The CDR3 has 13 residues. Germline values: CDR1 LNHDA, CDR2 SQIVND (reference sequence). CDR3: CASRGPRSDEQYF. The DNA for the CDR3 is TGTGCCAGTAGGGGGCCGAGGTCGGACGAGCAGTACTTC.

The chain combines TRBV7-2 with TRBJ1-5; 8 bases line up with TRBD1. There are 15 residues in the CDR3. V was pared by 2 bases and J by 4 bases, with 4 bases of the junction left unmatched. The germline gives CDR1 SGHTA, CDR2 FQGNSA. The CDR3 DNA is TGTGCCAGCAGCTTATGGGGACAGGTGAATCAGCCCCAGCATTTT. It yields the protein CASSLWGQVNQPQHF.

On this clone itself: It is unclear where the CDR3 begins or ends on the DNA, so no DNA is shown, and the CDR3 is as TCRdb lists it. V gene TRBV5-8 combines with J gene TRBJ1-2. CDR1 and CDR2 from the germline V gene are SGHTS and YDEGEE. The length of the CDR3 is 13 amino acids, counting both ends. CDR3 in amino acids: CASSFGLGSYSTF.

CDR3 in amino acids: CATSEPGTRKTDTQYF. The CDR3 DNA follows: TGTGCCACCAGCGAACCCGGGACAAGGAAAACAGATACGCAGTATTTT. The chain couples TRBV15 to TRBJ2-3; D is possibly TRBD1 (6 bases). The CDR3 extends over 16 amino acids. V was cut by 5 bases and J by 3 bases, with 18 bases left in between. Germline lookup yields CDR1 LNHNV and CDR2 YYDKDF (reference sequence). The complete variable domain, with remaining parts taken from reference TRBV15 and TRBJ2-3, reads DAMVIQNPRYQVTQFGKPVTLSCSQTLNHNVMYWYQQKSSQAPKLLFHYYDKDFNNEADTPDNFQSRRPNTSFCFLDIRSPGLGDTAMYLCATSEPGTRKTDTQYFGPGTRLTVL.

The chain has TRBV7-6 and TRBJ2-7, with D unresolved. The CDR3 spans 15 residues. Trimming left V 2 bases short and J 0 bases short, with 11 bases between. Germline CDR1 SGHVS, CDR2 FNYEAQ. In nucleotides, the CDR3 is TGTGCCAGCAGCTTATTATCCGGAGCCTCCTACGAGCAGTACTTC. Protein: CASSLLSGASYEQYF.

The V call is TRBV19, the J call TRBJ1-5; D call uncertain. The CDR3 loop spans 13 amino acids. V was clipped by 0 bases and J by 7 bases, with 7 bases between them. Per the germline V gene, CDR1 is LNHDA and CDR2 is SQIVND (reference sequence). This CDR3 reads CASSIDLLQPQHF. CDR3 sequence (DNA): TGTGCCAGTAGTATAGATCTATTGCAGCCCCAGCATTTT.

V and J are TRBV7-3 and TRBJ1-1; 9 bases align to TRBD1. Germline values: CDR1 SGHTA, CDR2 FQGTGA. This CDR3 is 13 amino acids long. Germline trimming cut 5 bases from V and 10 bases from J; bases unmatched to any gene: 8. The CDR3 bases are TGTGCCAGCAGCACGGGACAGGGAAGATTAGCTTTCTTT. This gives the protein CASSTGQGRLAFF.